What follows are 3 T cell receptor beta chains derived from one specimen sequenced in a study of human T cells and chemical hapten exposure (dated by TCRdb to the early 2020s). What this sample's time point label stands for: patch test 2, 6 weeks after DPC sensitization. Reading the label with the study, this specimen's treatment or condition is: therapeutic diphenylcyclopropenone sensitization with weekly scalp DPC. The library was produced with RACE. The data were produced on a NextSeq 500. TCRdb reprocessing: public reads trimmed at Q25 with fastp, clones called with MiXCR, in-frame beta chains kept. Merged by CDR3 protein, the rows form single entries marked with the most common genes and DNA. This sample gives about 82,000 distinct CDR3 sequences in total; 6.5% to 8.5% of them show up just once. The ten most abundant clones make up 1% to 1.5% of the sample. The sequenced sample was whole blood, obtained in connection with sensitization to the hapten diphenylcyclopropenone (DPC). Source of these receptors: a woman under 40 with alopecia areata. Some clones in this sample may be carry-over from other donors' samples.

The chain combines TRBV6-5 with TRBJ2-3; 10 bases are shared with TRBD1. Germline assignment: CDR1 MNHEY and CDR2 SVGAGI. The CDR3 spans 15 residues. Losses at the gene ends were 5 bases for V and 4 bases for J; bases not matched to a gene: 6. For the CDR3, the DNA is TGTGCCAGCAGTCGGTCCGGGACAGGGGCAGATACGCAGTATTTT. Translating gives CASSRSGTGADTQYF.

The sample holds many counts of this clonotype. The chain carries TRBV20-1 and TRBJ1-2; 7 bases fit TRBD1. The junction had 9 bases not matched to a gene; V was cut back by 4 bases and J by 4 bases. The CDR3 covers 14 residues. From germline, CDR1 is DFQATT and CDR2 SNEGSKA (reference sequence). CDR3 region: CSANRQGTTYGYTF. The CDR3, as DNA: TGCAGTGCTAACCGACAGGGCACCACCTATGGCTACACCTTC.

The table lists this clonotype with many counts. The genes are TRBV7-9 and TRBJ1-1; no clear D gene. Looked up from germline, CDR1 is SEHNR and CDR2 is FQNEAQ (reference sequence). This CDR3 is 15 amino acids long. Trimming took 5 bases from V and 5 from J, leaving 18 bases between them. CDR3 sequence (DNA): TGTGCCAGCAGCGACGACAATAGACGAAGAACTGAAGCTTTCTTT. It yields the protein CASSDDNRRRTEAFF.